This T cell receptor (beta chain) emerged from a study of blood T cell repertoires in COVID-19. Overall study: The analysed material was cDNA or gDNA that came from T cells, B-cell-depleted T cells, or PBMCs.

The CDR3 runs 15 residues. V lost 6 bases and J 1 base, leaving 12 bases between the germline ends. Germline CDR1 reads SEHNR; CDR2 reads FQNEAQ (reference sequence). Sequenced by immunoSEQ multiplex PCR; TCRdb stores in-frame clones only, minus some. Among 200,000 to 250,000 clones, 70% to 85% were seen once, and the ten largest hold about 2%. The V call is TRBV7-9, the J call TRBJ2-2, with D hard to call. The sample taken for sequencing was PBMCs or T cells enriched from blood (not recorded which). The receptor was isolated from a man in his 60s who had recovered from COVID-19. This CDR3 is CASRTSAGNTGELFF. In DNA, the CDR3 is TGTGCCAGCAGAACCTCTGCAGGGAACACCGGGGAGCTGTTTTTT.